Below, one T cell receptor beta chain is given with its context. As yet, its antigen is unknown. Genomic DNA provided the template from which TCR beta VDJ and CDR3 profiles were obtained. MiXCR was run by TCRdb on the reads, yielding one entry per CDR3 protein. The sample includes 400,000 to 450,000 distinct CDR3 sequences, around 68% seen only once; the top ten take 3.5% to 4.5%. This record comes from a study of CD8+CD57+ T cells in acquired aplastic anemia. Study information: Yields of DNA that came from sorted CD4+ and CD8+ cells averaged about 2.9 ug.

Germline loops: CDR1 LNHDA, CDR2 SQIVND (reference sequence). The CDR3 length is 15 residues. V lost 7 bases and J 10 bases, leaving 22 bases between the germline ends. Study-wide results and limits: In CD8+ cells, Simpson's diversity showed no significant difference between patients and controls.

The specimen sequenced was sorted CD4+, CD8+, or CD8+CD57+ T cells (not recorded which) from PBMCs. The chain is built from TRBV19 and TRBJ1-4, with D possibly being TRBD1 (5 bases). The receptor was derived from a human donor in good health, serving as a control. The CDR3 DNA sequence: TGTGCCAGTATTATCTCCAGGGCAGGCTCTGGAAAACTGTTTTTT. Translation: CASIISRAGSGKLFF.